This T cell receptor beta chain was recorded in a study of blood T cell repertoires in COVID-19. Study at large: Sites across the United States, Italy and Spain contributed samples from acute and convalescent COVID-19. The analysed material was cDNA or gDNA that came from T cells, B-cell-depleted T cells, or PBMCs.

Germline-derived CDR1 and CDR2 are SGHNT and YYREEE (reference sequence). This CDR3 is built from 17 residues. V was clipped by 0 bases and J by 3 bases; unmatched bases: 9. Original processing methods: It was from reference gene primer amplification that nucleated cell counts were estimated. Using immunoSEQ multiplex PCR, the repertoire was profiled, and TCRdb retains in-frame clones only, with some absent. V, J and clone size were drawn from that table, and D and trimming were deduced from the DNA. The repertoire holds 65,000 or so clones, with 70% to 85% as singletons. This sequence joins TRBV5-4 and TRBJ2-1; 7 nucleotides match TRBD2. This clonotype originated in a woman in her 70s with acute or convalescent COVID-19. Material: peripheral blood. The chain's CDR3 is CASSLGSSSGVYNEQFF. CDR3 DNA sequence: TGTGCCAGCAGCTTGGGCTCGTCCAGCGGGGTCTACAATGAGCAGTTCTTC. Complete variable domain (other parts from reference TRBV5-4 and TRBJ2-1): ETGVTQSPTHLIKTRGQQVTLRCSSQSGHNTVSWYQQALGQGPQFIFQYYREEENGRGNFPPRFSGLQFPNYSSELNVNALELDDSALYLCASSLGSSSGVYNEQFFGPGTRLTVL.